These 2 T cell receptor beta chains were all obtained from the same sample, sequenced in a study of regulatory T cells in long-lasting Graves disease. Arm-PCR of CDR3 regions and iRepertoire HTBI primers were the basis on which TCR beta libraries were built. One entry per CDR3 protein, called by TCRdb with MiXCR from the multiplex PCR reads. The data contain roughly 500,000 distinct CDR3 sequences, around 21% of them singletons. Time point noted: persistent/refractory GD, antithyroid drugs over 5 years with positive TRAb. Extracted PBMC RNA gave rise to the TCR library. This specimen was peripheral blood mononuclear cells (PBMCs), taken when the disease was refractory, from a patient treated with antithyroid drugs. These receptors were taken from a female donor with Graves disease.

The gene calls are TRBV5-4 and TRBJ2-4; 10 positions match TRBD2. Germline V lookup: CDR1 SGHNT, CDR2 YYREEE (reference sequence). V shed 1 base, J shed 15 bases, and the junction held 4 bases outside the gene matches. The CDR3 sequence is 12 residues long. This CDR3 reads CASSLLAGDLYF. CDR3 DNA sequence: TGTGCCAGCAGCTTGCTAGCGGGAGATCTGTACTTC.

This clonotype was observed a few times. The rearrangement links TRBV20-1 to TRBJ2-3; D might be TRBD2 (6 bases). Germline-derived CDR1 and CDR2 are DFQATT and SNEGSKA (reference sequence). Trimming cost V 3 bases and J 0 bases, with 10 bases left between them. The length of the CDR3 is 14 residues. CDR3 nucleotide sequence: TGCAGTGCTAGTTTCAGCGGGAGCACAGATACGCAGTATTTT. Its protein product is CSASFSGSTDTQYF.